This T cell receptor (beta chain) was documented in a study of CD8+ T cells in alopecia areata. Extraction and reverse transcription of RNA yielded cDNA as the sequencing template. Method: immunoSEQ multiplex PCR; TCRdb's copy keeps in-frame clones and lacks some. The table has about 150,000 clones, roughly 60% seen once. Trimming stripped 0 bases from V and 6 bases from J, with 8 bases between. Germline V gene data show CDR1 as SGDLS and CDR2 as YYNGEE. The CDR3 spans 13 residues. The chain uses TRBV9 and TRBJ2-3; no clear D. Specimen: CD4+ T cells sorted from blood. This sequence originates from a human donor in good health. The CDR3 DNA sequence: TGTGCCAGCAGCGTAGGAGTTGCGGATACGCAGTATTTT. This encodes CASSVGVADTQYF.